This T cell receptor beta chain stems from a study of cytomegalovirus exposure and HLA in healthy donors (dated by TCRdb to 2017 to 2019). Background on the whole study: A later analysis indicated that the roughly 120 validation repertoires were generated on the platform also employed for the 600 to 750 repertoires of the first cohort. The aim of the study was to test whether cataloging public T cell receptors could identify signatures of past pathogen exposure. In addition to the first cohort of 500 to 850 subjects, a separate validation cohort of approximately 120 different subjects was used. To predict cytomegalovirus infection status, the study combined high-throughput TCR immunosequencing, statistical association of individual TCRs with disease status, and machine learning.

Findings and caveats that apply to the study as a whole: The classifier was reported to diagnose cytomegalovirus status with high specificity and sensitivity in both the original and validation cohorts. All 120 or so repertoires were used to score co-occurrence in the validation cohort in a later analysis, because that analysis had no HLA typing for the cohort. It was suggested by the authors that the approach could potentially be generalized to other disease states and immunological phenotypes. In a later analysis, TCRs clustered in the first cohort were found to also tend to co-occur in the roughly 120 validation repertoires, with approximately 94% of cluster scores above 0. The study gave a list of about 170 TCR beta chains associated with cytomegalovirus. Across donors, most TCR sequences were observed very rarely, whereas some public TCRs were present in many individuals. A few of the identified cytomegalovirus-associated TCR beta chains were confirmed in vitro to be specific for cytomegalovirus antigens.

About this clone: This clone's antigen is unknown. The DNA is omitted, as the CDR3 cannot be located on it reliably, and the CDR3 follows TCRdb's listing.

The library was obtained by the immunoSEQ multiplex PCR assay. In the original analysis: To diagnose cytomegalovirus status from the catalog of TCR beta chain sequences, a statistical classification framework was built. The table comes from immuneACCESS by way of TCRdb, which keeps in-frame sequences with V and J called. Part of the clones is missing from these tables; in studies checked, under half for an unresolved V gene and the rest for unknown reasons. The V and J calls and clone size are taken from that table; D and trimming were inferred from the DNA. The sample data list fewer than 250,000 clones, and around 87% of these were observed just once. The ten most abundant clones make up 2% to 3% of the sample. CDR1 and CDR2 were assigned from the germline V gene as SGDLS and YYNGEE. The CDR3 starts with the cysteine, ends with the phenylalanine, and has 13 residues. Separate from the approximately 730-subject first cohort, the validation cohort of more than 90 subjects was the group to which the donors belonged.

The chain couples TRBV9 to TRBJ2-1; the table assigns TRBD2, which was not confirmed against the DNA. The receptor was derived from a man aged 18 to 29 in good health and CMV-seronegative. What was sequenced was PBMCs. The CDR3 corresponds to CASSVGGGTQPFF.